This T cell receptor (beta chain) stems from a study of cytomegalovirus exposure and HLA in healthy donors. Broader study findings: Specificity for CMV antigens was confirmed in vitro for three of the CMV-associated chains. When analyzed later, a missense DCLRE1C variant was found to be linked to TCR beta V- and J-gene trimming.

PCR employed 60 Vbeta and 13 Jbeta primers. Original data processing: Around 80 million unique TCR beta chains, approximately 11 million of them shared, were counted by a later analysis. The repertoire was sequenced with immunoSEQ multiplex PCR; TCRdb's copy has only in-frame clones and lacks some. That table is the source of V, J and clone size, and D and trimming were worked out from the DNA. The table records around 130,000 clones, around 78% of them present only once. This clone was seen once. As yet, its antigen is unknown. Those who donated were healthy bone marrow donors. Sequencing used PBMCs. The receptor's source is a woman in her forties in good health and CMV-seronegative.

The DNA of the CDR3 is TGCGCCAGCAGCTTGTCCCCTAGCGGGGGGACAGATACGCAGTATTTT. This sequence encodes CASSLSPSGGTDTQYF. The rearrangement joins TRBV5-1 to TRBJ2-3; 11 bases agree with TRBD2. V was clipped by 1 base and J by 3 bases; unmatched bases: 4. CDR1 is SGHRS, CDR2 YFSETQ, per germline. This CDR3 region has 16 residues.